This entry describes one TCR beta chain. Original methodology: Estimates of nucleated cell counts were drawn from the amplification of reference gene primers. Clones were sequenced by immunoSEQ multiplex PCR, and TCRdb holds only the in-frame ones, with some missing. V, J and clone size are those of that table, while D and trimming were read from the DNA. The table includes roughly 250,000 clones, about nine tenths detected once. The sample originates from a study of blood T cell repertoires in COVID-19. Looking at the study overall: Italy, Spain and the United States were the sources of the convalescent and acute COVID-19 samples. The analysed material was cDNA or gDNA that came from T cells, B-cell-depleted T cells, or PBMCs.

Per the germline V gene, CDR1 is LGHDT and CDR2 is YNNKEL (reference sequence). The length of the CDR3 is 13 residues. The V and J ends lost 5 bases and 5 bases respectively, with 11 bases between them. This TCR was sampled from a man aged 55 to 70 who had recovered from COVID-19. V usage is TRBV3-1 (or the pseudogene TRBV3-2) and J usage is TRBJ2-3; D perhaps matches TRBD2 (5 bases). Sequenced sample: peripheral blood. The CDR3 protein is CASSTWTLDTQYF. CDR3 DNA: TGTGCCAGCAGCACCTGGACTCTAGATACGCAGTATTTT.